This record concerns one T cell receptor beta chain sequence. Antigen unknown. The time point: baseline pretreatment blood. Sample treatment: 15 Gy SBRT to primary tumor, nephrectomy 4 weeks later. The data were obtained in a study of radiation and T cells in renal cell carcinoma. CDR3 length: 15 amino acids. The V and J ends lost 0 bases and 1 base respectively, with 9 bases between them. The V gene's germline CDR1 is LGHNA and CDR2 YSLEER. Generated by immunoSEQ multiplex PCR, the TCRdb table keeps only in-frame clones and is missing some. The table has 120,000 to 150,000 clones, over 80% seen once. General study points: Top tumor clonotypes rose in blood 2 weeks post-radiation, then contracted.

Source: blood, taken from a patient whose treatment included radiotherapy and nephrectomy. The J gene is TRBJ2-5, the V gene TRBV4-3, with D uncertain. The sequence came from a woman aged 50 to 65 with renal cell carcinoma. CDR3 DNA sequence: TGCGCCAGCAGCCAAGACAGGTTCTCCCAAGAGACCCAGTACTTC. It encodes CASSQDRFSQETQYF.